The 6 T cell receptor beta chains below were found in one sample sequenced in a study of human T cells and chemical hapten exposure. A single record per CDR3 protein comes from TCRdb applying MiXCR to the RACE reads. The profile covers about 42,000 distinct CDR3 sequences, with around 9% appearing a single time and over 14% taken by the ten largest. Time point specified: patch test 2, 6 weeks after DPC sensitization. Treatment reported: therapeutic diphenylcyclopropenone sensitization with weekly scalp DPC. The specimen was whole blood, collected in connection with sensitization to the hapten diphenylcyclopropenone (DPC). All receptors come from a woman aged 40 to 50 with alopecia areata. Some clones in this sample may be carry-over from other donors' samples.

This clonotype was counted many times. The chain recombines TRBV29-1 with TRBJ2-6, with no clear D. CDR1 and CDR2 (germline): SQVTM, ANQGSEA. V was cut by 6 bases and J by 0 bases, with 6 bases left in between. The CDR3 runs 13 residues. CDR3 in DNA: TGCAGCGTCTACGCCTCTGGGGCCAACGTCCTGACTTTC. Its protein is CSVYASGANVLTF.

About this clonotype: One base away lies a much larger clone, so this may be a sequencing read error. The rearrangement links TRBV11-1 to TRBJ2-1; D remains unclear. With 3 bases removed from V and 8 bases from J, the gap between germline ends came to 17 bases. Germline values: CDR1 SGHAT, CDR2 FQDESV (reference sequence). The CDR3 consists of 15 residues. The chain's CDR3 is CASSLDRVDIDEQFF. The CDR3, as DNA: TGTGCCAGCAGCTTGGATCGTGTAGATATCGATGAGCAGTTCTTC.

This clonotype occurred many times. The gene calls are TRBV11-1 and TRBJ2-6; perhaps TRBD2 as D (6 bases). V was shortened by 4 bases and J by 0 bases, with 10 bases between the two germline ends. The germline gives CDR1 SGHAT, CDR2 FQDESV (reference sequence). This CDR3 is built from 16 residues. CDR3 in DNA: TGTGCCAGCAGCTCCGGGACTTACTCTGGGGCCAACGTCCTGACTTTC. Translated: CASSSGTYSGANVLTF.

The chain is built from TRBV18 and TRBJ1-2; D remains ambiguous. Germline CDR1 KGHSH, CDR2 LQKENI. The CDR3 runs to 11 residues. The V end lost 5 bases, the J end lost 6 bases, and 7 bases lay between the germline ends. CDR3 loop: CASSSTDGYTF. CDR3 sequence (DNA): TGTGCCAGCTCATCAACGGATGGCTACACCTTC.

This clonotype was seen repeatedly, ten times or more. V is TRBV7-2 and J is TRBJ1-1, with D possibly being TRBD1 (6 bases). This CDR3 region has 14 residues. Germline CDR1 is SGHTA and CDR2 is FQGNSA. V lost 6 bases and J lost 0, with 11 bases in between. CDR3 amino acids: CASSSYRVNTEAFF. Written as DNA, the CDR3 is TGTGCCAGCAGTAGCTACAGGGTGAACACTGAAGCTTTCTTT.

This clonotype occurred a few times. A much more abundant neighbour one base away suggests this may be a read error. This chain links TRBV4-1 with TRBJ2-5; 10 bases fit TRBD2. Germline V CDR1 and CDR2: MGHRA, YSYEKL. Trimming took 4 bases from V and 5 from J; bases not matched to a gene: 10. The CDR3 extends over 16 amino acids. CDR3: CASSRRAGGALETQYF. The CDR3 DNA follows: TGCGCCAGCAGCCGAAGAGCGGGAGGGGCCCTGGAGACCCAGTACTTC.